These 4 T cell receptor beta chains originate from one sample sequenced in a study of T cell changes during pregnancy in multiple sclerosis. Libraries were prepared by immunoSEQ multiplex PCR; TCRdb keeps only in-frame clonotypes and omits some of them. The sample shows more than 90,000 clones, 92% of them seen only once. Material: peripheral blood, obtained after pregnancy. The receptors shown here come from a female donor with multiple sclerosis, enrolled in a pregnancy study.

This chain uses TRBV7-9 with TRBJ2-7; 10 bases are a match to TRBD1. From germline, CDR1 is SEHNR and CDR2 FQNEAQ (reference sequence). V shed 4 bases, J shed 5 bases, and the junction held 2 bases outside the gene matches. This CDR3 has 13 residues. The CDR3 nucleotides read TGTGCCAGCAGCTCCGGGACAGGGGACGAGCAGTACTTC. It specifies CASSSGTGDEQYF.

The chain employs TRBV7-2 and TRBJ1-2; tentative D call: TRBD1 (5 bases). This CDR3 contains 15 residues. V was trimmed by 2 bases and J by 4 bases, leaving 14 bases between them. The V gene's germline CDR1 is SGHTA and CDR2 FQGNSA. The DNA of the CDR3 is TGTGCCAGCAGCTTATCATCGACAGATCCCTATGGCTACACCTTC. It translates to CASSLSSTDPYGYTF.

The chain recombines TRBV13 with TRBJ2-7; 12 positions agree with TRBD1. The CDR3 is 14 residues long. Per germline, CDR1 PRHDT and CDR2 FYEKMQ (reference sequence). The V segment lost 4 bases and the J segment 6 bases; nucleotides outside the gene matches: 4. CDR3 sequence reads: CASSSGQGAPEQYF. The DNA of the CDR3 is TGTGCCAGCAGCTCGGGACAGGGGGCGCCCGAGCAGTACTTC.

This clone has only one observation. The J gene is TRBJ2-7, the V gene TRBV2; D is possibly TRBD1 (6 bases). The V end lost 3 bases, the J end lost 3 bases, and 15 bases lay between the germline ends. The CDR3 has 15 residues. The germline CDR1 and CDR2 sequences are SNHLY and FYNNEI. CDR3 in amino acids: CASSDISHRVYEQYF. The CDR3 DNA sequence: TGTGCCAGCAGTGATATTTCCCACAGGGTCTACGAGCAGTACTTC.